This entry lists 2 T cell receptor beta chains sequenced from one sample in a study of T-cell memory formation after mild COVID-19. Using its own MiXCR run on the 5' RACE reads, TCRdb lists one record per CDR3 protein. The sample carries under 550,000 distinct CDR3 sequences, around a sixth recorded once. Sequenced: PBMCs or a T cell subset sorted from them (not recorded which). These receptors all come from an adult woman who had mild COVID-19 (a few samples of this study predate the infection). Cell type and time point are not known.

This clonotype was seen repeatedly, ten times or more. The chain links TRBV5-1 to TRBJ2-3, with D possibly TRBD1 on 7 matching bases. Germline CDR1 reads SGHRS; CDR2 reads YFSETQ. CDR3 length: 15 amino acids. V lost 4 bases and J lost 8, with 20 bases in between. CDR3 sequence: CASSESLSGGSTQYF. The CDR3 DNA is TGCGCCAGCAGCGAATCCCTCTCAGGGGGGTCTACGCAGTATTTT.

The gene calls are TRBV13 and TRBJ2-3; D is perhaps TRBD1 (6 bases). Germline CDR1 and CDR2: PRHDT and FYEKMQ (reference sequence). The CDR3 covers 14 residues. Deletions cut 3 bases from V and 3 bases from J, with 10 bases between. For the CDR3, the DNA is TGTGCCAGCAGCTTCCCAACAGGGACAGATACGCAGTATTTT. Translating gives CASSFPTGTDTQYF.